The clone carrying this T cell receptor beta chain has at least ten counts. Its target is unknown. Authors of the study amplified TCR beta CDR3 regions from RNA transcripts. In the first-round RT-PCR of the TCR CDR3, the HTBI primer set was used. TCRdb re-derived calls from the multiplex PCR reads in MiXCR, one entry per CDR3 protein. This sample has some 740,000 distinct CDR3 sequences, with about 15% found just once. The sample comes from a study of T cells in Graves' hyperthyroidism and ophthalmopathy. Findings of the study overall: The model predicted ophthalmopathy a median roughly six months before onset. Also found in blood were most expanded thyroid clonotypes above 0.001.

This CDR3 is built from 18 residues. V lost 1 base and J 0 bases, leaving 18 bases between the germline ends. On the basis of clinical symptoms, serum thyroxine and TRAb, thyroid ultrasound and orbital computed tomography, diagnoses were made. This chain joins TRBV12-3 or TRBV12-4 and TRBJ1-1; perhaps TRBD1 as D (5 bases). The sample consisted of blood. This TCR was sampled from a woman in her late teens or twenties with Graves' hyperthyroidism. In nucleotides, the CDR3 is TGTGCCAGCAGTTTAGTAGTTGGGTGGGGCACATTGAACACTGAAGCTTTCTTT. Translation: CASSLVVGWGTLNTEAFF.